The clone carrying this T cell receptor (beta chain) occurred once. Its specificity is unknown. Germline loops: CDR1 SGDLS, CDR2 YYNGEE. V lost 2 bases and J 4 bases, leaving 12 bases between the germline ends. The CDR3 extends over 14 amino acids. This sample was taken from a study of T cell responses to AZD1222 COVID-19 vaccine. The protocol was immunoSEQ multiplex PCR, while the TCRdb copy is restricted to in-frame clones and leaves out a portion. The table lists about 140,000 clones, almost 85% of them singletons. Study outcomes and limitations: The donors showed a predominance of white British ancestry and of females, with possible underestimation of clonal diversity. Repertoires were collected only later (after the peak T cell response had occurred).

This chain links TRBV9 with TRBJ1-1; D may be TRBD1 (6 bases). The TCR originated in an adult who received the MenACWY meningococcal vaccine as a control. Sequenced here: peripheral blood, sampled 28 days after the second dose of the MenACWY control vaccine. Here the CDR3 DNA reads TGTGCCAGCAGCGTGGCAGGGGAGATCACTGAAGCTTTCTTT. Translated: CASSVAGEITEAFF.